This is a list of T cell receptor beta chains from one sample in a study of metastatic and nonmetastatic thyroid tumors. TCRdb re-clonotyped the PCR reads via MiXCR. Of about 70,000 clones detected, about 17% appear once; the ten largest clones hold 13%. Sequencing used blood. The receptors come from a female donor with papillary thyroid cancer or a benign thyroid nodule (not recorded which). Some clones in this sample may be carry-over from other donors' samples. CDR3s include the opening cysteine and the closing phenylalanine or tryptophan.

v_call	j_call	cdr3_aa
TRBV6-1	TRBJ1-3	CATHGTTSGNTIYF
TRBV5-6	TRBJ2-7	CASRLFRGRYEQYF
TRBV5-1	TRBJ1-1	CASSRGGVNTEAFF
TRBV5-1	TRBJ1-2	CASSFRADYGYTF
TRBV20-1	TRBJ2-1	CSASFPGLNEQFF
TRBV6-1	TRBJ2-7	CASGDRAYEQYF
TRBV12-3/TRBV12-4	TRBJ2-1	CASSDGTSGSLSYNEQFF
TRBV6-1	TRBJ2-3	CASRGGYYTDTQYF
TRBV27	TRBJ1-1	CASSKTGGRGSTEAFF
TRBV6-2/TRBV6-3	TRBJ2-7	CASPGGYF
TRBV4-3	TRBJ2-7	CASSLTSGASIYEQYF
TRBV7-6	TRBJ1-1	CASSLNPGGHTEAFF
TRBV9	TRBJ2-6	CASSVTIFSGAGANVLTF
TRBV19	TRBJ2-1	CASLLQGTTEQFF
TRBV9	TRBJ2-3	CASSVAKLPYSADTQYF
TRBV6-1	TRBJ2-7	CASSPLARNSYEQYF
TRBV3-1	TRBJ2-2	CASSQGASANGELFF
TRBV5-4	TRBJ1-2	CASSLGSGPWANYGYTF